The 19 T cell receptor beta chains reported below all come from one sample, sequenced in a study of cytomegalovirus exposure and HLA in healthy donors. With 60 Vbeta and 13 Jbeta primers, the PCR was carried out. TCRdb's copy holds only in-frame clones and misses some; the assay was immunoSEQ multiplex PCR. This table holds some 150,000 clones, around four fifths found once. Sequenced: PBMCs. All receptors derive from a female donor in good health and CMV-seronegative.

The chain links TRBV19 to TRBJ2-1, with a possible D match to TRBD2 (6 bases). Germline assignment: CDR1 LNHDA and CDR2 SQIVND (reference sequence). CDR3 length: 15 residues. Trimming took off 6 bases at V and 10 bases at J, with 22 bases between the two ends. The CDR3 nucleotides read TGTGCCAGTAGCCCTCCGATGGGGGGTTTTGGGGAGCAGTTCTTC. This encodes CASSPPMGGFGEQFF.

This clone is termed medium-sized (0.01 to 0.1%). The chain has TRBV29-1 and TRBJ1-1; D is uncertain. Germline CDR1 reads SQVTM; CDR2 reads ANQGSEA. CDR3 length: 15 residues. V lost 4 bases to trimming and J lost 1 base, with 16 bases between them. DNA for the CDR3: TGCAGCGTTGCCTTGGAGGGAAGGGAGAACACTGAAGCTTTCTTT. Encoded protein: CSVALEGRENTEAFF. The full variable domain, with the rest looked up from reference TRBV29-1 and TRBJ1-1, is SAVISQKPSRDICQRGTSLTIQCQVDSQVTMMFWYRQQPGQSLTLIATANQGSEATYESGFVIDKFPISRPNLTFSTLTVSNMSPEDSSIYLCSVALEGRENTEAFFGQGTRLTVV.

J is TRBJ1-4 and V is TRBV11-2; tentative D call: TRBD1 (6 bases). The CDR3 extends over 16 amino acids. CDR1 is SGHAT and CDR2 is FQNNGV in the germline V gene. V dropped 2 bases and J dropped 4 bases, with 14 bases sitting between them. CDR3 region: CASSLLRGANNEKLFF. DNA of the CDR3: TGTGCCAGCAGCTTACTGCGGGGGGCAAATAATGAAAAACTGTTTTTT.

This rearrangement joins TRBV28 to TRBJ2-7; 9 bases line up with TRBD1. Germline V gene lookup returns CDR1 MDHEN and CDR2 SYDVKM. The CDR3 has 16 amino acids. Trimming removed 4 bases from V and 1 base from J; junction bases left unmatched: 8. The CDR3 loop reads CASSSLQGQGSYEQYF. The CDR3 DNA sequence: TGTGCCAGCAGTTCCCTCCAGGGACAGGGATCCTACGAGCAGTACTTC.

The CDR3 is CAWGRAGRGNTEAFF. CDR3 nucleotides: TGTGCCTGGGGAAGGGCCGGGAGGGGGAACACTGAAGCTTTCTTT. This chain uses TRBV30 with TRBJ1-1; the D gene is possibly TRBD1 (5 bases). CDR1 is GTSNPN, CDR2 SVGIG, per germline (reference sequence). Trimming took off 5 bases at V and 1 base at J, with 17 bases between the two ends. The CDR3 extends over 15 amino acids. The full variable domain, completed using reference TRBV30 and TRBJ1-1, is SQTIHQWPATLVQPVGSPLSLECTVEGTSNPNLYWYRQAAGRGLQLLFYSVGIGQISSEVPQNLSASRPQDRQFILSSKKLLLSDSGFYLCAWGRAGRGNTEAFFGQGTRLTVV.

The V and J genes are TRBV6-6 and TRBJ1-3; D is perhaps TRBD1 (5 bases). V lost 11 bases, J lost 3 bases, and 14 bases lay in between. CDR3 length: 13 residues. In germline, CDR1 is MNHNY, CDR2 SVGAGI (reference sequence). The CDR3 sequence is CAAAIGVGNTIYF. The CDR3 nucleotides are TGTGCCGCCGCCATAGGGGTTGGAAACACCATATATTTT.

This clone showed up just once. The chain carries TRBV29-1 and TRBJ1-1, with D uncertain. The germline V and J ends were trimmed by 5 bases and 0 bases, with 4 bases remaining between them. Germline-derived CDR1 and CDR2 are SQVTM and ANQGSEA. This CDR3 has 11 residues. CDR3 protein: CSVRLNTEAFF. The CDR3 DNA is TGCAGCGTTCGGTTGAACACTGAAGCTTTCTTT.

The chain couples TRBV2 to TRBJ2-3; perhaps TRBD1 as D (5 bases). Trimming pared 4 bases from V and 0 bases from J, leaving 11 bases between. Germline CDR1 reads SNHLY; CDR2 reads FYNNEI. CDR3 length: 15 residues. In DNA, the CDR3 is TGTGCCAGCAGTGTAAAGGGGATTAGCACAGATACGCAGTATTTT. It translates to CASSVKGISTDTQYF.

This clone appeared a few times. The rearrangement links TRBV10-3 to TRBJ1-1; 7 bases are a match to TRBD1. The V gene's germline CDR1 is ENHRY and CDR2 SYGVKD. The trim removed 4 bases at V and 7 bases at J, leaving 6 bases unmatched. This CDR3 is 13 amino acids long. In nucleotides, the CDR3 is TGTGCCATCAGTGGGGGAGGACAGGATGAAGCTTTCTTT. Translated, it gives CAISGGGQDEAFF.

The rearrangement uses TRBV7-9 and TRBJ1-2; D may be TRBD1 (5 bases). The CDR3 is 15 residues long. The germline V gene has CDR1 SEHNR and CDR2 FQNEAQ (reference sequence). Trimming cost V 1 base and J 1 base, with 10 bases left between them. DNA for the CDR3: TGTGCCAGCAGCTTAGGTCCAGGGAATAACTATGGCTACACCTTC. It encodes CASSLGPGNNYGYTF.

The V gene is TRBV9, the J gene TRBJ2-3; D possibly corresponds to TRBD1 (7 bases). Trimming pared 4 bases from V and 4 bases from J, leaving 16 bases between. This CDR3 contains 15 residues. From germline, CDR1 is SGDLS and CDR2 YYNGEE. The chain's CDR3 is CASSPRTGGPDTQYF. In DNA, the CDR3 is TGTGCCAGCAGCCCTCGGACAGGAGGGCCAGATACGCAGTATTTT.

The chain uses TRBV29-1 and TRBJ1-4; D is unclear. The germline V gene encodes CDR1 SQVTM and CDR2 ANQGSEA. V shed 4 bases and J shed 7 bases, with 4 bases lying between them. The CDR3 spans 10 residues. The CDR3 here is CSVGVEKLFF. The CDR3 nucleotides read TGCAGCGTTGGAGTTGAAAAACTGTTTTTT.

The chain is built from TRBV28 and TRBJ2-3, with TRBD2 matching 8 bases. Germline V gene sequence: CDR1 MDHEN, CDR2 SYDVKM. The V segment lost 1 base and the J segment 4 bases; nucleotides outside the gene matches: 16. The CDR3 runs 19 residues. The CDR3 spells CASSLSHPGGEGTADTQYF. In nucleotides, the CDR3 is TGTGCCAGCAGTTTATCCCATCCCGGGGGGGAAGGTACCGCAGATACGCAGTATTTT.

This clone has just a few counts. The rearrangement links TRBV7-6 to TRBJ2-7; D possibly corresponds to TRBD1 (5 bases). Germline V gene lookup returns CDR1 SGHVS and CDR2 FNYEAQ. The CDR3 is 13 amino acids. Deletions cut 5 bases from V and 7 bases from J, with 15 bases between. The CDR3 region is CASSPRQKGEQYF. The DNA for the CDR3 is TGTGCCAGCAGCCCTAGACAGAAGGGGGAGCAGTACTTC. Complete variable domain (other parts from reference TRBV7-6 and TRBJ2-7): GAGVSQSPRYKVTKRGQDVALRCDPISGHVSLYWYRQALGQGPEFLTYFNYEAQQDKSGLPNDRFSAERPEGSISTLTIQRTEQRDSAMYRCASSPRQKGEQYFGPGTRLTVT.

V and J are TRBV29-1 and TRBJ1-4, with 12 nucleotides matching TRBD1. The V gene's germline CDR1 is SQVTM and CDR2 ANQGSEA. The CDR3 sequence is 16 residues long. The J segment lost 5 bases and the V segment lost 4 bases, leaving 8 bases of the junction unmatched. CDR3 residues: CSVGIGTGGVNEKLFF. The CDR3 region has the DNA TGCAGCGTTGGGATTGGGACAGGGGGCGTGAATGAAAAACTGTTTTTT.

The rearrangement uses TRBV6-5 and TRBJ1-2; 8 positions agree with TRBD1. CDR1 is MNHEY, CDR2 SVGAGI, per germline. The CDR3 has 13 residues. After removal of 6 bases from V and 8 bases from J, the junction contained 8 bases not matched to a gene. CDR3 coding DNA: TGTGCCAGCAGACTCCAGGGGGCCCGGGGCTACACCTTC. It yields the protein CASRLQGARGYTF.

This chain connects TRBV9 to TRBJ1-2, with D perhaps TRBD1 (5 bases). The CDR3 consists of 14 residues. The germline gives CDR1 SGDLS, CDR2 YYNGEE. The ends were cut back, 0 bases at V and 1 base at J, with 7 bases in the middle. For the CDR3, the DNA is TGTGCCAGCAGCGTAGAACAGGATAACTATGGCTACACCTTC. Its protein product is CASSVEQDNYGYTF.

CDR3 loop: CASSLVGVESEQYF. CDR3 DNA sequence: TGTGCCAGCAGCTTGGTAGGGGTCGAGAGCGAGCAGTACTTC. The V gene is TRBV5-6, the J gene TRBJ2-7; weak D call: TRBD1 (5 bases). CDR3 length: 14 amino acids. Germline-derived CDR1 and CDR2 are SGHDT and YYEEEE. V dropped 0 bases and J dropped 6 bases, with 13 bases sitting between them.

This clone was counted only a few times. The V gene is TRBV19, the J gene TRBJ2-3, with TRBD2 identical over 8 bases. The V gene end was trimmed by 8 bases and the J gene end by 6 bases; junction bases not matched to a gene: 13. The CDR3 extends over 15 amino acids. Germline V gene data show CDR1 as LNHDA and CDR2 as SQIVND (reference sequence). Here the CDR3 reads CASGHGGGSRDTQYF. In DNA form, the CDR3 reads TGTGCCAGTGGCCATGGCGGGGGGTCGCGGGATACGCAGTATTTT.